The clone carrying this TCR beta chain was counted many times. Its antigen is currently unknown. Quantitative molecular-barcoded 5'-RACE generated the TCR beta libraries. TCRdb re-analysed the 5' RACE reads in MiXCR, keeping a single row per CDR3 protein. The table records about 540,000 distinct CDR3 sequences, 9.5% to 15% of them present only once. This CDR3 has 14 amino acids. V lost 1 base, J lost 1 base, and 6 bases lay in between. Germline CDR1 and CDR2: MGHRA and YSYEKL. The data stem from a study of CD8 T cells in ankylosing spondylitis. Regarding the study as a whole: One TCR beta motif, made up of under ten highly homologous variants, appeared characteristic of ankylosing spondylitis blood. Significantly higher representation of disease-linked clones was reported for matched ankylosing spondylitis synovial fluid.

The rearrangement links TRBV4-1 to TRBJ2-3; unclear D gene. This TCR was sampled from a male donor with ankylosing spondylitis. Sequencing was done on a sample of blood, either unsorted or a sorted T cell fraction (not recorded which). The CDR3 loop reads CASSQVDGTDTQYF. The DNA for the CDR3 is TGCGCCAGCAGCCAAGTCGACGGCACAGATACGCAGTATTTT.